The sample holds a few counts of the clone carrying this T cell receptor beta chain. Antigen unknown. The data stem from a study of CD8 T cells in ankylosing spondylitis. Trimming shortened V by 5 bases and J by 5 bases, and 11 bases separated the two germline ends. This CDR3 has 13 amino acids. Quantitative 5'-RACE with molecular barcodes was used to make the TCR beta libraries. TCRdb analysed the 5' RACE reads with MiXCR anew, one entry per CDR3 protein. The sample lists around 250,000 distinct CDR3 sequences, under 35% seen once, with approximately 4.4% in the top ten. Whole-study results and caveats: The study looked at matched synovial fluid samples from ankylosing spondylitis patients. Disease-linked clones were reported to be significantly enriched there. Relatively rare in peripheral blood, disease-linked clones were also CD8+.

Source material: blood, either unsorted or a sorted T cell fraction (not recorded which). The V gene is TRBV12-3 or TRBV12-4, the J gene TRBJ2-3; D is possibly TRBD1 (5 bases). This sequence originates from a male donor with ankylosing spondylitis or in good health (not recorded which). CDR3 residues: CASSPSQEDTQYF. The CDR3 bases are TGTGCCAGCAGTCCATCACAGGAAGATACGCAGTATTTT.